Each of the 21 T cell receptor beta chains below was sequenced from the same sample in a study of blood T cell repertoires in COVID-19. TCRdb's copy holds only in-frame clones and misses some; the assay was immunoSEQ multiplex PCR. There are a few hundred thousand clones in the sample; about 91% occur only once, and 1% to 1.5% lies in the top ten. Sequenced input: PBMCs or T cells enriched from blood (not recorded which). The receptors were sampled from a human donor in a cohort exposed to, infected with or recovered from COVID-19 (not recorded which). The donor label of this sample is uncertain.

This clone was detected once. V and J are TRBV6-5 and TRBJ2-2; a weak D match, TRBD1 (5 bases). Germline CDR1 is MNHEY and CDR2 is SVGAGI. The CDR3 consists of 16 residues. V was shortened by 2 bases and J by 0 bases, with 10 bases between the two germline ends. The chain's CDR3 is CASSYDSPANTGELFF. DNA for the CDR3: TGTGCCAGCAGTTACGACAGTCCCGCGAACACCGGGGAGCTGTTTTTT.

This clone was seen a few times. This chain connects TRBV7-2 to TRBJ1-1, with a tentative D call TRBD1 (5 bases). The germline V and J ends were trimmed by 0 bases and 1 base, with 12 bases remaining between them. Per the germline V gene, CDR1 is SGHTA and CDR2 is FQGNSA. The CDR3 is 16 amino acids. The CDR3 loop reads CASSLAGLMGNTEAFF. In nucleotides, the CDR3 is TGTGCCAGCAGCTTAGCGGGGCTTATGGGGAACACTGAAGCTTTCTTT.

The J gene is TRBJ1-3, the V gene TRBV11-2; D gene unclear. Trimming cost V 3 bases and J 0 bases, with 9 bases left between them. Per the germline V gene, CDR1 is SGHAT and CDR2 is FQNNGV. This CDR3 spans 15 amino acids. CDR3 region: CASSLAGDSGNTIYF. DNA of the CDR3: TGTGCCAGCAGCTTGGCCGGAGACTCTGGAAACACCATATATTTT. Looking up the rest from reference TRBV11-2 and TRBJ1-3 gives the full variable domain: EAGVAQSPRYKIIEKRQSVAFWCNPISGHATLYWYQQILGQGPKLLIQFQNNGVVDDSQLPKDRFSAERLKGVDSTLKIQPAKLEDSAVYLCASSLAGDSGNTIYFGEGSWLTVV.

As concerns this clone: The identical CDR3 is also encoded by other nucleotide sequences in the sample. The genes are TRBV4-1 and TRBJ2-5; the D gene is possibly TRBD2 (5 bases). The CDR3 runs to 14 residues. Germline CDR1 and CDR2: MGHRA and YSYEKL. Trimming took 1 base from V and 2 from J, leaving 8 bases between them. CDR3 amino acids: CASSQGRGQETQYF. CDR3 in DNA: TGCGCCAGCAGCCAAGGACGGGGTCAAGAGACCCAGTACTTC.

The chain is built from TRBV9 and TRBJ1-2; 7 bases agree with TRBD1. V trimming: 4 bases; J trimming: 5 bases; junction bases outside the gene matches: 14. CDR3 length: 16 amino acids. The germline V gene has CDR1 SGDLS and CDR2 YYNGEE. CDR3 sequence (DNA): TGTGCCAGCAGCATCCGGGACAGAGCTCTATGGTATGGCTACACCTTC. It codes for CASSIRDRALWYGYTF.

V gene TRBV6-5 combines with J gene TRBJ2-3; 8 bases fit TRBD2. The V segment lost 8 bases and the J segment 2 bases; nucleotides outside the gene matches: 9. The CDR3 loop spans 15 amino acids. Germline values: CDR1 MNHEY, CDR2 SVGAGI. CDR3 in DNA: TGTGCCAGCGGAGTGGTCGGGGGGGACACAGATACGCAGTATTTT. As protein: CASGVVGGDTDTQYF.

J is TRBJ1-1 and V is TRBV7-2; a possible D gene is TRBD1 (6 bases). The V end lost 5 bases, the J end lost 0 bases, and 10 bases lay between the germline ends. CDR1 SGHTA and CDR2 FQGNSA come from the germline V gene. The CDR3 contains 14 residues. The CDR3 DNA follows: TGTGCCAGCAGCCGCGGACAGATGAACACTGAAGCTTTCTTT. Translation: CASSRGQMNTEAFF.

The chain joins TRBV5-5 to TRBJ2-7; tentatively, D is TRBD2 (5 bases). The V gene lost 4 bases and the J gene lost 3 bases, with 11 bases spanning the gap. The CDR3 extends over 13 amino acids. Looked up from germline, CDR1 is SGHKS and CDR2 is YYEKEE (reference sequence). CDR3 coding DNA: TGTGCCAGCAGCCCAGAAACTAGCTACGAGCAGTACTTC. Protein sequence: CASSPETSYEQYF.

The chain couples TRBV3-1 (or the pseudogene TRBV3-2) to TRBJ1-1, with D hard to call. This CDR3 has 14 residues. Looked up from germline, CDR1 is LGHDT and CDR2 is YNNKEL (reference sequence). The V gene lost 2 bases and the J gene lost 3 bases, with 10 bases spanning the gap. CDR3 nucleotides: TGTGCCAGCAGCCAAATAATGAGGGACACTGAAGCTTTCTTT. Amino acid sequence: CASSQIMRDTEAFF.

This chain links TRBV30 with TRBJ1-1, with no clear D. Germline assignment: CDR1 GTSNPN and CDR2 SVGIG (reference sequence). Trimming took 4 bases from V and 1 from J, leaving 13 bases between them. This CDR3 has 14 amino acids. The CDR3 sequence: CAWNSGVWNTEAFF. For the CDR3, the DNA is TGTGCCTGGAATTCGGGAGTATGGAACACTGAAGCTTTCTTT.

This chain uses TRBV20-1 with TRBJ2-7; D is uncertain. Germline V gene lookup returns CDR1 DFQATT and CDR2 SNEGSKA (reference sequence). The CDR3 extends over 11 amino acids. Trimming shortened V by 1 base and J by 3 bases, and 4 bases separated the two germline ends. The CDR3 DNA follows: TGCAGTGCTAGAGTCGTCTACGAGCAGTACTTC. Its translation is CSARVVYEQYF.

V usage is TRBV29-1 and J usage is TRBJ2-1; perhaps TRBD2 as D (7 bases). The length of the CDR3 is 15 residues. V shed 6 bases and J shed 4 bases, with 19 bases lying between them. CDR1 is SQVTM, CDR2 ANQGSEA, per germline. This CDR3 is CSVRGWGGTYNEQFF. CDR3 coding DNA: TGCAGCGTCCGAGGGTGGGGGGGCACTTACAATGAGCAGTTCTTC.

V and J are TRBV7-3 and TRBJ1-1; 8 positions match TRBD1. Per germline, CDR1 SGHTA and CDR2 FQGTGA. V trimming: 5 bases; J trimming: 1 base; junction bases outside the gene matches: 9. CDR3 size: 16 residues. The CDR3 loop reads CASSGQGGYGNTEAFF. DNA for the CDR3: TGTGCCAGCAGCGGACAGGGCGGGTATGGGAACACTGAAGCTTTCTTT.

This clone appeared a single time. The sample contains more than one DNA sequence encoding this CDR3. The V call is TRBV30, the J call TRBJ2-3, with 14 bases identical to TRBD2. With 2 bases clipped from V and 3 bases from J, the junction kept 4 bases outside the gene matches. Germline assignment: CDR1 GTSNPN and CDR2 SVGIG (reference sequence). This CDR3 has 16 amino acids. In nucleotides, the CDR3 is TGTGCCTGGAGTCTCGGACTAGCGGGGGGAACAGATACGCAGTATTTT. Its translation is CAWSLGLAGGTDTQYF.

This chain joins TRBV5-4 and TRBJ2-7; TRBD2 is a possible D gene (5 bases). There are 15 residues in the CDR3. In germline, CDR1 is SGHNT, CDR2 YYREEE (reference sequence). V lost 2 bases, J lost 0 bases, and 12 bases lay in between. The CDR3 sequence is CASSLGWRSSYEQYF. Written as DNA, the CDR3 is TGTGCCAGCAGCTTAGGTTGGAGGAGCTCCTACGAGCAGTACTTC.

The chain joins TRBV30 to TRBJ1-2, with 12 bases identical to TRBD1. After removal of 4 bases from V and 4 bases from J, the junction contained 4 bases not matched to a gene. Germline V gene data show CDR1 as GTSNPN and CDR2 as SVGIG (reference sequence). The CDR3 is made up of 14 amino acids. The chain's CDR3 is CAWKPGQGAYGYTF. The CDR3 DNA follows: TGTGCCTGGAAACCGGGACAGGGGGCCTATGGCTACACCTTC.

The CDR3 region is CAWKAAGSYEQYF. In nucleotides, the CDR3 is TGTGCCTGGAAGGCGGCTGGATCCTACGAGCAGTACTTC. This chain uses TRBV30 with TRBJ2-7, with D unresolved. V shed 4 bases and J shed 1 base, with 11 bases lying between them. Germline V gives CDR1 GTSNPN, CDR2 SVGIG (reference sequence). The length of the CDR3 is 13 residues.

The rearrangement links TRBV7-2 to TRBJ2-5; TRBD2 aligns across 8 bases. Germline V lookup: CDR1 SGHTA, CDR2 FQGNSA. Trimming cost V 8 bases and J 1 base; bases outside gene matches: 9. The CDR3 contains 15 residues. Here the CDR3 DNA reads TGTGCCAGCGGCAGGCGCGGGGGGTCCCAAGAGACCCAGTACTTC. This translates into CASGRRGGSQETQYF.

J is TRBJ2-2 and V is TRBV9, with 7 bases lining up with TRBD1. This CDR3 has 16 residues. Germline V lookup: CDR1 SGDLS, CDR2 YYNGEE. V was pared by 0 bases and J by 1 base, with 3 bases of the junction left unmatched. The CDR3, as DNA: TGTGCCAGCAGCGTAGCGAGGGGGCTGAACACCGGGGAGCTGTTTTTT. This encodes CASSVARGLNTGELFF.

V is TRBV19 and J is TRBJ1-5; D unresolved. Germline lookup yields CDR1 LNHDA and CDR2 SQIVND (reference sequence). The CDR3 length is 17 residues. Trimming cost V 3 bases and J 0 bases, with 15 bases left between them. The DNA of the CDR3 is TGTGCCAGTAGTATTCGGTTGGCCGGGTATAGCAATCAGCCCCAGCATTTT. As protein: CASSIRLAGYSNQPQHF.

The rearrangement joins TRBV11-1 to TRBJ2-3; a possible D gene is TRBD2 (6 bases). The germline CDR1 and CDR2 sequences are SGHAT and FQDESV (reference sequence). The V end was cut by 5 bases, the J end by 0 bases, with 15 bases between. CDR3 length: 16 amino acids. The CDR3 region has the DNA TGTGCCAGCAGCCCTCGGGACTCCTCCAGCACAGATACGCAGTATTTT. Its translation: CASSPRDSSSTDTQYF.